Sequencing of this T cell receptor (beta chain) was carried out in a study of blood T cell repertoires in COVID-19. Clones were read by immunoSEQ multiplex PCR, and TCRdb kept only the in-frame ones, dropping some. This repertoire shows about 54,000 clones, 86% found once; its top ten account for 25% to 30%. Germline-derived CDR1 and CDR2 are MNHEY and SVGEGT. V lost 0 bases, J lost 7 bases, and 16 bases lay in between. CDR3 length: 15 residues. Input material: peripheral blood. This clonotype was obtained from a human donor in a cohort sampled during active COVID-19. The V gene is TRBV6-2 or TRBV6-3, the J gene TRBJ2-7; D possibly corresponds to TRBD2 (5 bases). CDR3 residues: CASSYSPGSLREQYF. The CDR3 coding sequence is TGTGCCAGCAGTTACTCGCCGGGAAGCCTACGAGAGCAGTACTTC.